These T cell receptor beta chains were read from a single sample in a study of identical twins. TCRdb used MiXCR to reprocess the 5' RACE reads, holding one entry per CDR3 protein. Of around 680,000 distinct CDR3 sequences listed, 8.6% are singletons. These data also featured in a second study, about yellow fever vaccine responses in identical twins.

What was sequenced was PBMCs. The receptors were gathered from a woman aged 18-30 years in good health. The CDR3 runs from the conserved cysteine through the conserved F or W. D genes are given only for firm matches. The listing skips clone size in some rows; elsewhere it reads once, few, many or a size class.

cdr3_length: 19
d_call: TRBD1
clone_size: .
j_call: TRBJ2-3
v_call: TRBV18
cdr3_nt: TGTGCCAGCTCATCAGAAAATCGCGCCTGGGACAGGGGCACAGATACGCAGTATTTT
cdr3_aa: CASSSENRAWDRGTDTQYF

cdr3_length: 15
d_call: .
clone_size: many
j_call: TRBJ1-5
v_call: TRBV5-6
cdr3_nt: TGTGCCAGCAGCTTGCGCTGGGACCAGGGCCAGCCCCAGCATTTT
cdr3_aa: CASSLRWDQGQPQHF

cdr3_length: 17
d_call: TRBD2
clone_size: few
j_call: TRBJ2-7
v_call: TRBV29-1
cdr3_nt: TGCAGCGTTGAAGGAACTAGCGGGGGGACTAATAACTACGAGCAGTACTTC
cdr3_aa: CSVEGTSGGTNNYEQYF

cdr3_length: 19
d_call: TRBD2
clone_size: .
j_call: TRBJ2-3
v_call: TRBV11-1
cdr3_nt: TGTGCCAGCAGCCTTAGCTTTCTAGCGGGGGGCCTCATCACAGATACGCAGTATTTT
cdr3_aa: CASSLSFLAGGLITDTQYF

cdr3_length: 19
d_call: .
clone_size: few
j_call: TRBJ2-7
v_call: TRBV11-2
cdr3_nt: TGTGCCAGCAGCTTAGATCAAGGGGTCGCTAGGGGCTACCCCTACGAGCAGTACTTC
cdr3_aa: CASSLDQGVARGYPYEQYF

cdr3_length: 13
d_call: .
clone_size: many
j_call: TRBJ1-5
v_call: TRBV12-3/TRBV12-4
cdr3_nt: TGTGCCAGCAGTTTAGGGAGCCGGTACATCACGCATTTT
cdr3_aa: CASSLGSRYITHF

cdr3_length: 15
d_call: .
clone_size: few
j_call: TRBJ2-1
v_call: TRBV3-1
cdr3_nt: TGTGCCAGCACGCACGGAAGGGGGGTTAACAATGAGCAGTTCTTC
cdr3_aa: CASTHGRGVNNEQFF

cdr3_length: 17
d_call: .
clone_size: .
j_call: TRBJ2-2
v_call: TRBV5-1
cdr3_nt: TGCGCCAGCAGCTTTTGGGACTCCGAGGGCCTGAGCGGGGAGCTGTTTTTT
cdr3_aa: CASSFWDSEGLSGELFF

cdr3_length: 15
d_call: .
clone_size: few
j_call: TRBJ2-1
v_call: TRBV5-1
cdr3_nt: TGCGCCAGCAGCTTGTCCGAACCCGACTGGGAGGAGCAGTTCTTC
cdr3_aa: CASSLSEPDWEEQFF

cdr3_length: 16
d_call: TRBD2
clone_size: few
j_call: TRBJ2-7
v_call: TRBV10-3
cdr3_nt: TGTGCCATCAGTGAGGGGACTAGCGGGAGAACTTACGAGCAGTACTTC
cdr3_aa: CAISEGTSGRTYEQYF

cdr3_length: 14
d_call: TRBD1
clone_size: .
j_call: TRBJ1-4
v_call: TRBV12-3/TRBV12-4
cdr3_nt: TGTGCCAGCAGTTACGGGACAGGGGTCGAAAAACTGTTTTTT
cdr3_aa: CASSYGTGVEKLFF

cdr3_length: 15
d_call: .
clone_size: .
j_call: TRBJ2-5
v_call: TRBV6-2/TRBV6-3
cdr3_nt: TGTGCCAGCACCAAGTTGAGAGGGCCGGATGAGACCCAGTACTTC
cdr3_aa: CASTKLRGPDETQYF

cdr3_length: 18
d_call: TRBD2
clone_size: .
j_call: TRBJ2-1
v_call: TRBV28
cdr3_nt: TGTGCCAGCAGTCCAAATCTACTAGCGGGGGGGTTAGTCAATGAGCAGTTCTTC
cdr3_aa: CASSPNLLAGGLVNEQFF

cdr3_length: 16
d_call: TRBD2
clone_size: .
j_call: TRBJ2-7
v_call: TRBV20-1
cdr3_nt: TGCAGTGCTAGAGATGAAACGCGGGGGGGTCTGGGGGAGCAGTACTTC
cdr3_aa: CSARDETRGGLGEQYF

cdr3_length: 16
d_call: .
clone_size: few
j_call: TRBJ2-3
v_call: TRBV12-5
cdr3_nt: TGTGCTAGTGGTTTGGTACTAGGGTCGACCACAGATACGCAGTATTTT
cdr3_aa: CASGLVLGSTTDTQYF

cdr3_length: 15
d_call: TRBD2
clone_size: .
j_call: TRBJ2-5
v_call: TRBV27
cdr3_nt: TGTGCCAGCAGTACCGGGACTAGAAGCCAAGAGACCCAGTACTTC
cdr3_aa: CASSTGTRSQETQYF

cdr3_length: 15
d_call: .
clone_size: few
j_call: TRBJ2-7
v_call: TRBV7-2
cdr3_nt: TGTGCCAGCAGCTTAGCAGGTGGGAGTATCTACGAGCAGTACTTC
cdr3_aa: CASSLAGGSIYEQYF

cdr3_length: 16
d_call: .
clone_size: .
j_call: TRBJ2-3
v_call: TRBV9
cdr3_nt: TGTGCCAGCAGCGTCGCGGGACAGTTTAGCACAGATACGCAGTATTTT
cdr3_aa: CASSVAGQFSTDTQYF

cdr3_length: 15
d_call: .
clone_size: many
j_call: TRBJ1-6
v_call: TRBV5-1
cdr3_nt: TGCGCCAGCAGCTTCTTGTCAGACTATAATTCACCCCTCCACTTT
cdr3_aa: CASSFLSDYNSPLHF

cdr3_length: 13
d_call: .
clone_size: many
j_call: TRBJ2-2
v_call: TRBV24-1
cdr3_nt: TGTGCCACCAGTGAGCGCGGCACCGGGGAGCTGTTTTTT
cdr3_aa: CATSERGTGELFF

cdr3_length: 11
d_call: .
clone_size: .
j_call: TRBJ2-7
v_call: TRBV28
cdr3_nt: TGTGCCAGCAAAGCGGCCTACGAGCAGTACTTC
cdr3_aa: CASKAAYEQYF

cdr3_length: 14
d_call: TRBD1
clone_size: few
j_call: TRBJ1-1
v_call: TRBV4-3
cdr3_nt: TGCGCCAGCAGCCAGATACAGGGGACCACTGAAGCTTTCTTT
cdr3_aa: CASSQIQGTTEAFF

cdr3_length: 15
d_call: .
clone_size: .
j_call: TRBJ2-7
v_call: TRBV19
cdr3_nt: TGTGCCAGTAGTATAGTAGGGGCCGGATCCTACGAGCAGTACTTC
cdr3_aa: CASSIVGAGSYEQYF

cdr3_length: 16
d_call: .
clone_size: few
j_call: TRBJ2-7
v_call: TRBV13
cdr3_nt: TGTGCCAGCAGCCTCCCAACGGCTAGCCGATCCTACGAGCAGTACTTC
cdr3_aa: CASSLPTASRSYEQYF

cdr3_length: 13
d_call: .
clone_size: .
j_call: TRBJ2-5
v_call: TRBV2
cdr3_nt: TGTGCCAGCAGGGGGCTCGCTGGGGAGACCCAGTACTTC
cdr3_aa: CASRGLAGETQYF

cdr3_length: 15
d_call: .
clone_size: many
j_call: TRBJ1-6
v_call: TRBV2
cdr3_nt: TGTGCCAGCAGTGCTCAGGCAGCAAAGAATTCACCCCTCCACTTT
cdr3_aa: CASSAQAAKNSPLHF

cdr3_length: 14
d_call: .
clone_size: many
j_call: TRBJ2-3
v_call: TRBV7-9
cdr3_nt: TGTGCCAGCAGCGGAATAGAGGGGACAGATACGCAGTATTTT
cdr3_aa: CASSGIEGTDTQYF

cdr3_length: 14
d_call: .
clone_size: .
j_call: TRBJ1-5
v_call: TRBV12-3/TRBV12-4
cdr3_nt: TGTGCCGGCAGTTTCCGGACTGAGAATCAGCCCCAGCATTTT
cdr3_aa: CAGSFRTENQPQHF

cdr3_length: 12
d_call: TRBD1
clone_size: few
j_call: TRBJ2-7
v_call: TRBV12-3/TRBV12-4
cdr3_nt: TGTGCCAGCAGCTTCTCGGACAGGGAGGAGTACTTC
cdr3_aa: CASSFSDREEYF

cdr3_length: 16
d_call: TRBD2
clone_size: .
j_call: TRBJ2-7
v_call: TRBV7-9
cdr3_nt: TGTGCCAGCAGCTCATCTAGCGGGGGGGCCGGGTACGAGCAGTACTTC
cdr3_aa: CASSSSSGGAGYEQYF

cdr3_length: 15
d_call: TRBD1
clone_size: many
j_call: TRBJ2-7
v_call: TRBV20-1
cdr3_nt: TGCAGTGCCCACGACAGGGACCATGTGTTATACGAGCAGTACTTC
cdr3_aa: CSAHDRDHVLYEQYF

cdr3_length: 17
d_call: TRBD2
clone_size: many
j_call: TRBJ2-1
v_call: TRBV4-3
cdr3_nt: TGCGCCAGCAGCCAAGACTCGGCTAGCGGCTCCTACAATGAGCAGTTCTTC
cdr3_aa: CASSQDSASGSYNEQFF

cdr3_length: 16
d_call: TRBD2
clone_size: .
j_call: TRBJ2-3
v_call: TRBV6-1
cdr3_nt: TGTGCCAGCAGTGAATTCCCAGCGGGAGGGCCAGATACGCAGTATTTT
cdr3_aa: CASSEFPAGGPDTQYF

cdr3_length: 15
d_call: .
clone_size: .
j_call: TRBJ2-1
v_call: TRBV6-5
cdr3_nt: TGTGCCAGCAGTTACGGGGCCGCCGTTAACAATGAGCAGTTCTTC
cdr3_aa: CASSYGAAVNNEQFF

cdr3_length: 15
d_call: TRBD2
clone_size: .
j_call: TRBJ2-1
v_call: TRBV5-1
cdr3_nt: TGCACCAGCAGCTTGGTAGCTAGCGGGGGTAATGAGCAGTTCTTC
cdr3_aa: CTSSLVASGGNEQFF

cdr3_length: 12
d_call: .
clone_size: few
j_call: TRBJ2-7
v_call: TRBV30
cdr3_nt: TGTGCCTGGAGTTTATGGGGTGATGAGCAGTACTTC
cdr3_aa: CAWSLWGDEQYF

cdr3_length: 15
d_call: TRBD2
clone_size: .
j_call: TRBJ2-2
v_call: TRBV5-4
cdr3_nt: TGTGCCAGCAGCACCGGGACTAGCGGACACGGGGAGCTGTTTTTT
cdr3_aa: CASSTGTSGHGELFF

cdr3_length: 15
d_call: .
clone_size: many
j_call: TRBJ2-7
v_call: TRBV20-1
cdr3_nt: TGCAGTGCTAGTTACGTATTGGGTCGAACCTACGAGCAGTACTTC
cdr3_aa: CSASYVLGRTYEQYF

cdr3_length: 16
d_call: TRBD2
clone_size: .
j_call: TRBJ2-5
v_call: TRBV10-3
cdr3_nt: TGTGCCATCAGTGCACTAGCGGGAGGGCTTAGGGAGACCCAGTACTTC
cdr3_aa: CAISALAGGLRETQYF

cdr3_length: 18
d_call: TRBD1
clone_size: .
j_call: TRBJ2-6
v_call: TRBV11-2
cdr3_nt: TGTGCCAGCAGGGCCGGACAGGGGAGCCCCACTGGGGCCAACGTCCTGACTTTC
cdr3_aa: CASRAGQGSPTGANVLTF

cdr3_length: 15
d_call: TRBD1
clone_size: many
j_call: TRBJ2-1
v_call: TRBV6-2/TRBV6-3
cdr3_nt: TGTGCCAGCAGTTCCACAGGGGACTCCTACAATGAGCAGTTCTTC
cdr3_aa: CASSSTGDSYNEQFF

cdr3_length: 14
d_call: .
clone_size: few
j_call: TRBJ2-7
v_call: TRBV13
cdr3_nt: TGTGCCAGCAGCTTAGGTTCTAGTAATTACGAGCAGTACTTC
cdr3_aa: CASSLGSSNYEQYF

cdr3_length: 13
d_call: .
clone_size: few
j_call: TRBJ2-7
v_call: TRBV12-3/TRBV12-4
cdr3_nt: TGTGCCAGCAGGTATTCCATCTCCTACGAGCAGTACTTC
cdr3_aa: CASRYSISYEQYF

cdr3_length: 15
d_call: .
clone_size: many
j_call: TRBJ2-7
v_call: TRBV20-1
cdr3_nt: TGCAGTGCGGCCGAAAGGCGGGGTTTTTCCTACGAGCAGTACTTC
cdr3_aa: CSAAERRGFSYEQYF

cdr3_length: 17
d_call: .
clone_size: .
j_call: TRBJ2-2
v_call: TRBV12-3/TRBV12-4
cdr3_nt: TGTGCCAGCAGTTACCAGGGCATTCCCCCATACACCGGGGAGCTGTTTTTT
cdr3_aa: CASSYQGIPPYTGELFF

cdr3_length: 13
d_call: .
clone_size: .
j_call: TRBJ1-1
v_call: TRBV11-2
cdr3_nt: TGTGCCAGCAGCCGACGCCCGAACACTGAAGCTTTCTTT
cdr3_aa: CASSRRPNTEAFF

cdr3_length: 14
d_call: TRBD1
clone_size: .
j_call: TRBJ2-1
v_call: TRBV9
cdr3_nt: TGTGCCAGCAGCGGGGACAGGGGATACAATGAGCAGTTCTTC
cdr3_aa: CASSGDRGYNEQFF

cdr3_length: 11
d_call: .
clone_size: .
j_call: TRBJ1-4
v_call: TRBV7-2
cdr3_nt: TGTGCCAGCAGCTTAGGGGCCATGATGTTTTTT
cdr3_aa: CASSLGAMMFF

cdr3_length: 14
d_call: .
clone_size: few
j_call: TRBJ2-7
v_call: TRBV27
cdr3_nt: TGTGCCAGCAGTGATTCGGGACCCTCCTACGAGCAGTACTTC
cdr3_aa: CASSDSGPSYEQYF

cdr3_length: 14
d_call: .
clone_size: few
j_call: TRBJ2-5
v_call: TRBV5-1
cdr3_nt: TGCGCCAGCAGCTTGGTTGGGGACCTTGAGACCCAGTACTTC
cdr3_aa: CASSLVGDLETQYF

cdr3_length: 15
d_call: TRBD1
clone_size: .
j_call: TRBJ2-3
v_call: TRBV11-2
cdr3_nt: TGTGCCAGCAGGGGGGGACAGGGTATTACAGATACGCAGTATTTT
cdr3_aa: CASRGGQGITDTQYF

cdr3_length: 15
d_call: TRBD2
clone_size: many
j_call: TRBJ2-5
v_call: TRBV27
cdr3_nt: TGTGCCAGCAGTCCCTTGGGAAGCGGGAGCGGGACCCAGTACTTC
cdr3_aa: CASSPLGSGSGTQYF

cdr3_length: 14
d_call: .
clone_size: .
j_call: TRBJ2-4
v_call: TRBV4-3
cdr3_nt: TGCGCCAGCAGCCAAGATCTGGGGACGGACATTCAGTACTTC
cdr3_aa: CASSQDLGTDIQYF

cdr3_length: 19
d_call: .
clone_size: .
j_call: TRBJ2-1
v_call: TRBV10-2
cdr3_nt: TGCGCCAGCACTGTTATTCCCGGGACACCCGTGAGCTCCTACAATGAGCAGTTCTTC
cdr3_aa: CASTVIPGTPVSSYNEQFF